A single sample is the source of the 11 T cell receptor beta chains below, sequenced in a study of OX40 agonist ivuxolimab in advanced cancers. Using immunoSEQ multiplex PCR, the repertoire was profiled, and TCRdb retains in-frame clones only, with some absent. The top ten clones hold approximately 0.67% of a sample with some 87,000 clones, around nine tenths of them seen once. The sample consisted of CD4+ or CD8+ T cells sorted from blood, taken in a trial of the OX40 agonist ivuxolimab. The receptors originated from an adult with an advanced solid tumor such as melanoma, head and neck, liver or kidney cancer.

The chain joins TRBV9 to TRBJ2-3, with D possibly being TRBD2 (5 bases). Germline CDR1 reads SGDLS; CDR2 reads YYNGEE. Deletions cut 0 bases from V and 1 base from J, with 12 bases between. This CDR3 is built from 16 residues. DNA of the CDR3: TGTGCCAGCAGCGTAGGTAGTGGGAGACGCACAGATACGCAGTATTTT. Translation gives CASSVGSGRRTDTQYF. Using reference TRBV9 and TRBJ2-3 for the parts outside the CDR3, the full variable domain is DSGVTQTPKHLITATGQRVTLRCSPRSGDLSVYWYQQSLDQGLQFLIQYYNGEERAKGNILERFSAQQFPDLHSELNLSSLELGDSALYFCASSVGSGRRTDTQYFGPGTRLTVL.

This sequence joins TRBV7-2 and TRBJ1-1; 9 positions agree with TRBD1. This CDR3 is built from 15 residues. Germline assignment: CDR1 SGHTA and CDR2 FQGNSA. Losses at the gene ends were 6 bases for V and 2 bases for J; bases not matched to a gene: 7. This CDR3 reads CASRLQGAVNTEAFF. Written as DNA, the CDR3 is TGTGCCAGCAGGTTACAGGGGGCCGTCAACACTGAAGCTTTCTTT.

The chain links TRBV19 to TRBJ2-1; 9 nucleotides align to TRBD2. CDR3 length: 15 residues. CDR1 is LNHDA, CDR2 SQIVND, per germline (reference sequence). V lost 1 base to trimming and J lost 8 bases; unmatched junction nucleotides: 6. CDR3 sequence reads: CASSIGAGGPHEQFF. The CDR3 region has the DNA TGTGCCAGTAGTATAGGGGCGGGAGGGCCCCATGAGCAGTTCTTC.

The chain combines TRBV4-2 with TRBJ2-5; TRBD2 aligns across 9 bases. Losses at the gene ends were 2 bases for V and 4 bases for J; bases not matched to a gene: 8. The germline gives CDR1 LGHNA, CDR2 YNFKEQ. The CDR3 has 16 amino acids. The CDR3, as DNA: TGTGCCAGCAGCCAACAACTTAGCGGGAGAGGAGAGACCCAGTACTTC. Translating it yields CASSQQLSGRGETQYF.

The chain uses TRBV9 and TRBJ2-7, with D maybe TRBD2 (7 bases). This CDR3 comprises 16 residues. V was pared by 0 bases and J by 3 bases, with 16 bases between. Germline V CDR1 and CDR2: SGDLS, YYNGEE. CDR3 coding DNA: TGTGCCAGCAGCGTAGCCTGGACTAGGGGGTTCTACGAGCAGTACTTC. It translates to CASSVAWTRGFYEQYF.

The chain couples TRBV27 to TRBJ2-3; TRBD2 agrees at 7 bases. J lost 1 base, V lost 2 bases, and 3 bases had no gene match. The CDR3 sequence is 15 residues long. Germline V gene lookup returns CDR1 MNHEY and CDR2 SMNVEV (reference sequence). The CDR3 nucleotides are TGTGCCAGCAGTTTAGCGGGAGTTCGCACAGATACGCAGTATTTT. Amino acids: CASSLAGVRTDTQYF.

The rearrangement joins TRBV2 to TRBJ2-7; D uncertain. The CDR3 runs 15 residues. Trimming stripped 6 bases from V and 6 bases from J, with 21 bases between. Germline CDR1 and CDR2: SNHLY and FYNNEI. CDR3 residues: CASSLTGPWYGEQYF. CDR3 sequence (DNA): TGTGCCAGCAGCCTAACGGGCCCCTGGTATGGCGAGCAGTACTTC.

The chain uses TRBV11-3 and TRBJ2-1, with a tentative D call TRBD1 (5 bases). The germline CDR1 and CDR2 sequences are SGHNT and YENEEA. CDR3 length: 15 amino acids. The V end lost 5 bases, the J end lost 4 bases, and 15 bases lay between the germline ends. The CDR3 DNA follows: TGTGCCAGCAGCGAAGGGGCACTTCCTTACAATGAGCAGTTCTTC. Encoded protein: CASSEGALPYNEQFF.

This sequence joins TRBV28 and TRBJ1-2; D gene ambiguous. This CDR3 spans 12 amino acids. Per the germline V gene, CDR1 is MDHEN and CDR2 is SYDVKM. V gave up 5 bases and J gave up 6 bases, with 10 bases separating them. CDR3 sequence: CASSRNRDGYTF. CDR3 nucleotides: TGTGCCAGCAGTCGAAATCGGGATGGCTACACCTTC.

For the CDR3, the DNA is TGTGCCAGCAGCTTGGGGGGGGCGGCCGGGGAGCTGTTTTTT. It codes for CASSLGGAAGELFF. The gene calls are TRBV11-3 and TRBJ2-2; tentative D call: TRBD2 (7 bases). The CDR3 extends over 14 amino acids. V lost 3 bases to trimming and J lost 6 bases, with 11 bases between them. The germline CDR1 and CDR2 sequences are SGHNT and YENEEA.

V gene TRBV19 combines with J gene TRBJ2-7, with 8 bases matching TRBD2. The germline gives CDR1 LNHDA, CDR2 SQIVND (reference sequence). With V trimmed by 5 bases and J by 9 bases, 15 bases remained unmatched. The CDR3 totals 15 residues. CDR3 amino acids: CASSPGGDYQHRQYF. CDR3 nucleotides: TGTGCCAGTAGTCCGGGGGGGGACTATCAACATCGGCAGTACTTC. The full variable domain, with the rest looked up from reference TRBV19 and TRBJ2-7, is DGGITQSPKYLFRKEGQNVTLSCEQNLNHDAMYWYRQDPGQGLRLIYYSQIVNDFQKGDIAEGYSVSREKKESFPLTVTSAQKNPTAFYLCASSPGGDYQHRQYFGPGTRLTVT.